This TCR beta chain was found in a study of a mutant IDH1 vaccine in newly diagnosed glioma. Whole-study context: Week 35 was safety follow-up visit V12; week 47 was end-of-study visit V13.

In regard to this clone: Its antigen is currently unknown.

Described time point: week 35, safety follow-up. Vaccine doses each comprised 300 ug of mutant IDH1 20-mer peptide, with topical imiquimod. In weeks 1, 3, 5, 7, 11, 15, 19 and 23, patients were vaccinated. General study points: Of all patients, roughly 93% showed vaccine-induced immune responses.

There are 14 residues in the CDR3. V was trimmed by 9 bases and J by 4 bases, leaving 18 bases between them. Germline CDR1 LNHDA, CDR2 SQIVND (reference sequence). Repertoires were generated with immunoSEQ multiplex PCR, while TCRdb's copy carries only in-frame clones and drops some. This table holds roughly 52,000 clones, around 84% found once. The chain recombines TRBV19 with TRBJ1-2; D not resolved. This clonotype was obtained from a woman aged 18-30 years with glioma. The sample was PBMCs, taken from a glioma patient whose treatment included an IDH1 peptide vaccine. CDR3 protein: CASRDLGQGYGYTF. In DNA form, the CDR3 reads TGTGCCAGCAGAGACCTAGGTCAAGGCTATGGCTACACCTTC. Using reference TRBV19 and TRBJ1-2 for the parts outside the CDR3, the full variable domain is DGGITQSPKYLFRKEGQNVTLSCEQNLNHDAMYWYRQDPGQGLRLIYYSQIVNDFQKGDIAEGYSVSREKKESFPLTVTSAQKNPTAFYLCASRDLGQGYGYTFGSGTRLTVV.